This T cell receptor beta chain is drawn from a study of response to subunit inactivated influenza vaccine. MiXCR, run by TCRdb on the RT-PCR reads, gives a single entry per CDR3 protein. The data show 650,000 to 800,000 distinct CDR3 sequences, about 15% seen once. CDR3 length: 14 amino acids. CDR1 is DFQATT and CDR2 is SNEGSKA in the germline V gene (reference sequence). V lost 3 bases and J 1 base, leaving 12 bases between the germline ends. The sequence came from a man aged 50-59 years who received an inactivated influenza vaccine. Here the sequenced sample was PBMCs from blood, taken 14 to 15 days before vaccination. This chain joins TRBV20-1 and TRBJ1-2; unclear D gene. CDR3 loop: CSASGPALNYGYTF. The DNA of the CDR3 is TGCAGTGCTAGTGGCCCAGCACTTAACTATGGCTACACCTTC.